A single T cell receptor (beta chain) is shown here with its context. What it binds is not known. These data come from a study of PD-L1 blockade in urothelial cancer. Background on the study: Blood samples had a median of 141,255 T cells. Study findings and constraints: Below-median pretreatment blood TCR clonality was associated with improved progression-free and overall survival.

Time point: pretreatment peripheral blood. Pretreatment and on-treatment blood mononuclear cell samples were taken, totaling between 1 and 8 time points per patient. The CDR3 length is 15 residues. Germline assignment: CDR1 MNHEY and CDR2 SMNVEV (reference sequence). Trimming stripped 11 bases from V and 3 bases from J, with 22 bases between. Templates that were synthetic TCR analogs were spiked into each PCR. Data came from immunoSEQ multiplex PCR; TCRdb stores just in-frame clones and leaves some out. Of around 63,000 clones listed, approximately 80% are singletons. This clonotype originated in a man in his 70s with urothelial cancer. The chain combines TRBV27 with TRBJ1-1, with a tentative D call TRBD1 (5 bases). The sample here was PBMCs, taken around atezolizumab (anti-PD-L1) treatment. In nucleotides, the CDR3 is TGTGCCTGCATGAAGACCCAGGGTGGTGACACTGAAGCTTTCTTT. Residues: CACMKTQGGDTEAFF.